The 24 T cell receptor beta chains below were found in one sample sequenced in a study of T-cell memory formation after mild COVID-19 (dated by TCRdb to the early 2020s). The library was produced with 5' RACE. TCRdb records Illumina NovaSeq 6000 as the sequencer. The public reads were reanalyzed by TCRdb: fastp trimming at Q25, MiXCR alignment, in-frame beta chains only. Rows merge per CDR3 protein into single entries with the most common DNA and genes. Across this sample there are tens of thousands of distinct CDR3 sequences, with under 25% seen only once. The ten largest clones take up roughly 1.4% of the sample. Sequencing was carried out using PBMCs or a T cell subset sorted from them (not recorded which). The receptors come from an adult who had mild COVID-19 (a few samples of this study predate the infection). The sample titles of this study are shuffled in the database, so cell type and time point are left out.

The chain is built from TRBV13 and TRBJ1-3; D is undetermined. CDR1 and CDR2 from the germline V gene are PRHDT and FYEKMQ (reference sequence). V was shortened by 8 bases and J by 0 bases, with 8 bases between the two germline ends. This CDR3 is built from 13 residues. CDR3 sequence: CASSVSSGNTIYF. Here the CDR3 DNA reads TGTGCCAGCTCTGTGAGCTCTGGAAACACCATATATTTT. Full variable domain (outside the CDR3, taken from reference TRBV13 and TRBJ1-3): AAGVIQSPRHLIKEKRETATLKCYPIPRHDTVYWYQQGPGQDPQFLISFYEKMQSDKGSIPDRFSAQQFSDYHSELNMSSLELGDSALYFCASSVSSGNTIYFGEGSWLTVV.

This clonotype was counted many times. For the CDR3, the DNA is TGCGCCAGCAGCTGGGGACAGGGCACCGGGGAGCTGTTTTTT. Translated: CASSWGQGTGELFF. The rearrangement links TRBV5-1 to TRBJ2-2, with TRBD1 matching 9 bases. The CDR3 sequence is 14 residues long. The germline V gene encodes CDR1 SGHRS and CDR2 YFSETQ. V trimming: 3 bases; J trimming: 4 bases; junction bases outside the gene matches: 1. The whole variable domain, remainder taken from reference TRBV5-1 and TRBJ2-2, is KAGVTQTPRYLIKTRGQQVTLSCSPISGHRSVSWYQQTPGQGLQFLFEYFSETQRNKGNFPGRFSGRQFSNSRSEMNVSTLELGDSALYLCASSWGQGTGELFFGEGSRLTVL.

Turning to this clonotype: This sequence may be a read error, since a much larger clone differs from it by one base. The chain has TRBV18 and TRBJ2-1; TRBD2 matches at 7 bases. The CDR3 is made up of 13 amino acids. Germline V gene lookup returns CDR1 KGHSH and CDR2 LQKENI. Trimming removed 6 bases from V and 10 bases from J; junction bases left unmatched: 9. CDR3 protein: CASSRSLAVEQFF. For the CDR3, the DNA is TGTGCCAGCTCGCGTAGCCTAGCGGTAGAGCAGTTCTTC.

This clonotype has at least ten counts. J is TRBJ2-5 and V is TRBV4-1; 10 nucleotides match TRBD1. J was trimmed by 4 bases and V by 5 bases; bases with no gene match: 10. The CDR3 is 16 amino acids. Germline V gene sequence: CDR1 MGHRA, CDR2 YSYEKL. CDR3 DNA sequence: TGCGCCAGCAGCTATGGTCGACAGGGGGCTGCAGAGACCCAGTACTTC. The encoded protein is CASSYGRQGAAETQYF.

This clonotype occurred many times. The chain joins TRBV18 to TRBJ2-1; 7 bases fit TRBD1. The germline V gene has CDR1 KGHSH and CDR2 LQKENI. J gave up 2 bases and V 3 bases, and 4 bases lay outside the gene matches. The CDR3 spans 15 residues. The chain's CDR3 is CASSPTGTAYNEQFF. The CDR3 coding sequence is TGTGCCAGCTCACCTACCGGGACAGCCTACAATGAGCAGTTCTTC.

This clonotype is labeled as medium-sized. CDR3 coding DNA: TGTGCCAGCAGCTCAATAGCCGAGGCTGAGCAGTTCTTC. Amino acid sequence: CASSSIAEAEQFF. The rearrangement uses TRBV7-3 and TRBJ2-1, with D unresolved. The CDR3 has 13 residues. V dropped 4 bases and J dropped 9 bases, with 13 bases sitting between them. Germline assignment: CDR1 SGHTA and CDR2 FQGTGA.

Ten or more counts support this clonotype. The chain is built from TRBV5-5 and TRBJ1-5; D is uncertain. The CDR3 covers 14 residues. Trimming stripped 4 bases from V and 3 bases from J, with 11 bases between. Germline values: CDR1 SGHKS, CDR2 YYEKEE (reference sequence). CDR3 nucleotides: TGTGCCAGCAGCCAACGGACCGCCAATCAGCCCCAGCATTTT. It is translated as CASSQRTANQPQHF.

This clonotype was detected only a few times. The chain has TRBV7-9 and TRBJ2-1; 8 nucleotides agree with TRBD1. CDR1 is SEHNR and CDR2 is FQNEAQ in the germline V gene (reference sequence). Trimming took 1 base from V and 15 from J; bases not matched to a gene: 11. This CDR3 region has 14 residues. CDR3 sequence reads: CASSLGDGTGPRFF. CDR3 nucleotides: TGTGCCAGCAGCTTAGGGGACGGGACAGGCCCGCGGTTCTTC.

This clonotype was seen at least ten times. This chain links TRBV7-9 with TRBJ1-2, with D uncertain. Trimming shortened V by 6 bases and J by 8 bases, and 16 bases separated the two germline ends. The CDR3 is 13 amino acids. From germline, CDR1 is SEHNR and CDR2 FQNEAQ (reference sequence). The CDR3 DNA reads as TGTGCCAGCAGTTCCACAACCTTTTACGGCTACACCTTC. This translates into CASSSTTFYGYTF. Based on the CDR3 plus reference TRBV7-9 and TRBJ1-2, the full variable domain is DTGVSQNPRHKITKRGQNVTFRCDPISEHNRLYWYRQTLGQGPEFLTYFQNEAQLEKSRLLSDRFSAERPKGSFSTLEIQRTEQGDSAMYLCASSSTTFYGYTFGSGTRLTVV.

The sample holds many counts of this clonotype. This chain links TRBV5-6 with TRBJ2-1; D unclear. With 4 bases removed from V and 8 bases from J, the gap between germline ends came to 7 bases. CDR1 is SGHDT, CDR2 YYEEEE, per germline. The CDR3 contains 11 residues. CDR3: CASSVEDEQFF. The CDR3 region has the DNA TGTGCCAGCAGCGTAGAGGATGAGCAGTTCTTC. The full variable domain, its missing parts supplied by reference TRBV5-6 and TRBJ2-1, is DAGVTQSPTHLIKTRGQQVTLRCSPKSGHDTVSWYQQALGQGPQFIFQYYEEEERQRGNFPDRFSGHQFPNYSSELNVNALLLGDSALYLCASSVEDEQFFGPGTRLTVL.

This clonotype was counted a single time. DNA for the CDR3: TGTGCCAGCAGCTTAACAGGGACAGCATCAGATACGCAGTATTTT. It is translated as CASSLTGTASDTQYF. V usage is TRBV7-6 and J usage is TRBJ2-3; TRBD1 agrees at 7 bases. J lost 4 bases, V lost 2 bases, and 6 bases had no gene match. This CDR3 has 15 residues. The germline V gene has CDR1 SGHVS and CDR2 FNYEAQ.

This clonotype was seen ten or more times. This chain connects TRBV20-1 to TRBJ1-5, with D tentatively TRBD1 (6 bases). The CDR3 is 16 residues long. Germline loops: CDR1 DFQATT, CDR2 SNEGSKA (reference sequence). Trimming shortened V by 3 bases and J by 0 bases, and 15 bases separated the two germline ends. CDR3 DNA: TGCAGTGCTAGGTCCAGGGGAGTTTATAGCAATCAGCCCCAGCATTTT. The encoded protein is CSARSRGVYSNQPQHF.

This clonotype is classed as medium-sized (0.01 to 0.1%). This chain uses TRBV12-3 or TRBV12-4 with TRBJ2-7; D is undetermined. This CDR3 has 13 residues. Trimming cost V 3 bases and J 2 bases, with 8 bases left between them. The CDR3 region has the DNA TGTGCCAGCAGTTTTGGTCCCACCTACGAGCAGTACTTC. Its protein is CASSFGPTYEQYF.

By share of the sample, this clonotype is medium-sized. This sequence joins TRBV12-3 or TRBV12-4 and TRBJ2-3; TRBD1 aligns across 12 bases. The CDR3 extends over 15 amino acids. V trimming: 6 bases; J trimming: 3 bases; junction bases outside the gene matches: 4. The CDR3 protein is CASRGQGASTDTQYF. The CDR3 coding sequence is TGTGCCAGCAGGGGACAGGGGGCGTCTACAGATACGCAGTATTTT.

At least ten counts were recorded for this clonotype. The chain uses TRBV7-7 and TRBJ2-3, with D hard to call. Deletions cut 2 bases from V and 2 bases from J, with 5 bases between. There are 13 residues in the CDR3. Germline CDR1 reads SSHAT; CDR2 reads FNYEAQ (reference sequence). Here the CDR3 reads CASSLFNTDTQYF. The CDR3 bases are TGTGCCAGCAGCTTATTTAACACAGATACGCAGTATTTT.

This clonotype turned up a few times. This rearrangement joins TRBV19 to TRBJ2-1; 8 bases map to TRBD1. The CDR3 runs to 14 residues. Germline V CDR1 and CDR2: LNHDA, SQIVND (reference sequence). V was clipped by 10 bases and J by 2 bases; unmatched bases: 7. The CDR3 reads CATAGQATYNEQFF. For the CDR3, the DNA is TGTGCCACCGCGGGACAGGCGACCTACAATGAGCAGTTCTTC.

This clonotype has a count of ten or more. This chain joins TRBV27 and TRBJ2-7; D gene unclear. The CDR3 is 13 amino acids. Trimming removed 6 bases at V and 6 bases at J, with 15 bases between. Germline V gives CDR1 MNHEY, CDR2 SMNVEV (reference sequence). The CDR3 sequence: CASSHDRSGEQYF. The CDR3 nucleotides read TGTGCCAGCAGCCACGATCGTTCGGGCGAGCAGTACTTC.

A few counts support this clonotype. The CDR3 coding sequence is TGTGCCAGCTCACCCCGGGACAGTGGAAACACCATATATTTT. Its translation: CASSPRDSGNTIYF. The chain couples TRBV18 to TRBJ1-3, with TRBD1 matching 7 bases. The germline V gene has CDR1 KGHSH and CDR2 LQKENI. With 3 bases clipped from V and 3 bases from J, the junction kept 2 bases outside the gene matches. The CDR3 is 14 amino acids.

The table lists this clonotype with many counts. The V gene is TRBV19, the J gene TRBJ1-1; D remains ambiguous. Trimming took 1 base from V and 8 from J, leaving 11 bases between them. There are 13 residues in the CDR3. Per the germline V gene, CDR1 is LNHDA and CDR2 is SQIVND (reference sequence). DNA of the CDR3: TGTGCCAGTAGTATAGTCGGGTTGCGGGAAGCTTTCTTT. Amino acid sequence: CASSIVGLREAFF.

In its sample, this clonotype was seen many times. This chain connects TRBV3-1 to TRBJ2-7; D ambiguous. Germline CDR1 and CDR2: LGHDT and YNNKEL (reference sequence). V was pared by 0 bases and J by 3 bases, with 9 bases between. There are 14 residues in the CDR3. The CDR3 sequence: CASSQDRQSYEQYF. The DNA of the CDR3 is TGTGCCAGCAGCCAAGATCGCCAGAGCTACGAGCAGTACTTC.

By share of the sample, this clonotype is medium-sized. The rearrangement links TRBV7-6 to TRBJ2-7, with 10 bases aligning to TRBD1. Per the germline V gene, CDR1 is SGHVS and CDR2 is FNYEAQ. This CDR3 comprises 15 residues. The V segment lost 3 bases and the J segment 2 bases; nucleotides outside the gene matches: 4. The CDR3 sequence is CASSFQGQGPYEQYF. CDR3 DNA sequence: TGTGCCAGCAGCTTTCAGGGACAGGGGCCCTACGAGCAGTACTTC.

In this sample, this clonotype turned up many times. CDR3 sequence: CASSVSRGLNGRDTQYF. As DNA, the CDR3 is TGTGCCAGCAGTGTGAGCAGGGGGCTCAACGGCAGGGATACGCAGTATTTT. The chain recombines TRBV25-1 with TRBJ2-3, with TRBD1 matching over 8 bases. Losses at the gene ends were 4 bases for V and 6 bases for J; bases not matched to a gene: 15. In germline, CDR1 is MGHDK, CDR2 SYGVNS. The CDR3 runs to 17 residues.

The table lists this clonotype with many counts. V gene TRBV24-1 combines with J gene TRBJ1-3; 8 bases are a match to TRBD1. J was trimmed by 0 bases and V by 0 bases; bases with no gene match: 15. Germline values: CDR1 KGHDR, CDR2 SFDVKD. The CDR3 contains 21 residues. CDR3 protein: CATSDLQKLSGTGLSGNTIYF. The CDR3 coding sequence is TGTGCCACCAGTGATTTGCAAAAATTATCCGGGACAGGCCTCTCTGGAAACACCATATATTTT.

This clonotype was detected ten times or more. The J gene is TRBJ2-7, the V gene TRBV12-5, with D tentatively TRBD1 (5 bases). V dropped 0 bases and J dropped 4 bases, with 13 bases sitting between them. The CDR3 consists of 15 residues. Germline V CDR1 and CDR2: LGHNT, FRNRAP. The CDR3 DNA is TGTGCTAGTGGTTTGGTAATGGGGCTATCGTACGAGCAGTACTTC. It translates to CASGLVMGLSYEQYF. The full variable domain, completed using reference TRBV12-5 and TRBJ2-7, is DARVTQTPRHKVTEMGQEVTMRCQPILGHNTVFWYRQTMMQGLELLAYFRNRAPLDDSGMPKDRFSAEMPDATLATLKIQPSEPRDSAVYFCASGLVMGLSYEQYFGPGTRLTVT.